The entry below gives a single T cell receptor (beta chain) sequence along with its context. Enrolled through a virtual design, the participants were between 18 and 89 years of age and came from fewer than 30 US areas. This entry comes from a study of blood T cell repertoires in COVID-19. Study details: Spain, Italy and the United States supplied samples that represented acute and convalescent COVID-19.

As originally analysed: The assay estimated nucleated cells by amplifying reference gene primers. The method was immunoSEQ multiplex PCR; TCRdb's version includes in-frame clones alone and lacks a portion of them. V and J calls and clone size are copied from that table; D and trimming were computed from the DNA. Of 350,000 or so clones in the sample, roughly nine tenths were seen once. Sequenced: PBMCs or T cells enriched from blood (not recorded which). This TCR was sampled from a woman in her 30s who had recovered from COVID-19.

The CDR3 nucleotides are TGTGCCAGCAGTGACGAGGGCGCAGCCGAGCAACTCGACGAAAAACTGTTTTTT. Encoded protein: CASSDEGAAEQLDEKLFF. The chain links TRBV2 to TRBJ1-4; no clear D. This CDR3 has 18 residues. V was pared by 3 bases and J by 8 bases, with 25 bases between. Looked up from germline, CDR1 is SNHLY and CDR2 is FYNNEI.